This T cell receptor beta chain derives from a study of cytomegalovirus exposure and HLA in healthy donors (dated by TCRdb to about 2017). At the level of the whole study: An earlier analysis of several hundred of the donors reported over 250 Gb of sequence data and 117 million unique TCR beta sequences obtained from around 180 million T cells. All discovery cohort repertoires had been generated on a single sequencing platform. The study combined high-throughput TCR immunosequencing, statistical association of individual TCRs with disease status, and machine learning to predict cytomegalovirus infection status. Donor age, sex, ethnicity and CMV serostatus were compiled together with the repertoire data. Of the roughly 400 genotyped donors, 65% to 90% fell in the genetic ancestry cluster associated with self-reported Caucasian donors. HLA typing covered class I and class II loci at four-digit resolution. Along with the roughly 700-subject first cohort, a separate validation cohort of over a hundred different subjects was used. An early release that covered fewer than 800 HLA-typed donors contained approximately 300 gigabases of sequencing data and 85 million to 100 million unique TCR sequences. Using immunosequencing, the study profiled T cell repertoires from around 670 subjects and related those repertoires to cytomegalovirus serostatus. Typing coverage differed by locus: A, B, C, DRB1 and DQB1 were typed in roughly 620-630 donors, DQA1 in about 510, DPA1 in some 570, and DPB1 in just under 490. Among some 410 genotyped donors of the cohort, an average of approximately 240,000 unique TCR beta nucleotide sequences were sequenced per donor, about a sixth of them non-productive. In a later genetic analysis, genome-wide SNP genotypes for about three fifths of the roughly 670 donors were used, and that subset was treated as a discovery cohort. In a later analysis, previously published TCR beta repertoires from some 640 donors were re-analyzed and high-resolution HLA genotyping was added so that TCR occurrence patterns could be studied. In the later analysis, no new phenotypic data were used to find candidate immune exposures; instead, reliance was placed on TCR beta sequences and their occurrence across donors. An earlier analysis of around 580 of the donors used high-throughput TCR beta sequencing to judge whether each TCR beta V gene segment behaved as functional or pseudogenic. The aim of the study was to test whether cataloging public T cell receptors could identify signatures of past pathogen exposure. Roughly 5 DR-DQ haplotypes were treated as single units for association and clustering because of strong linkage in the cohort. General conclusions and limits of the study: Broadly in line with IMGT annotations, most TCR beta V segments showed up in productive rearrangements about 90% or about 30% of the time in an earlier analysis of several hundred of the donors. A further reported finding was that TCR beta sequences accurately predicted the HLA-A and HLA-B alleles for most subjects in the first cohort. Linkage disequilibrium might explain the correlated functional status among segregating V segments, but an unknown experimental factor could not be excluded. Because HLA typing was unavailable for some donors at each locus, only the typed subset was used in association tests. When HLA alleles, especially DR and DQ, strongly co-occurred, attributing TCR associations to individual alleles was difficult. For the cohort, immune exposure information was limited to CMV serostatus. In a later analysis, several top co-occurrence clusters were reported to appear linked to parvovirus B19, influenza, CMV and Epstein-Barr virus. A few of the identified cytomegalovirus-associated TCR beta chains were confirmed in vitro to be specific for cytomegalovirus antigens. In a later analysis, the rate of TCR association differed among HLA loci, with DRB1 alleles having the most associated TCRs and HLA-C alleles having the fewest. Because counts were too low, roughly 16 rarely observed V segments, including chromosome 9 orphons, were excluded from the earlier analysis of around 640 of the donors. At a false discovery rate of 0.05, a later analysis linked about 16,000 TCR beta sequences to specific HLA alleles. The 87-base-pair reads could not distinguish some IMGT-functional V segments, including TRBV6-2 and TRBV6-3, so those segments were excluded. The classifier was reported to diagnose cytomegalovirus status with high specificity and sensitivity in both the original and validation cohorts. A total of 150 to 200 TCR beta chains were listed by the study as associated with cytomegalovirus. A cluster of highly shared sequence variants was judged likely to represent a technical artifact of the sequencing pipeline. A later genetic analysis associated a missense DCLRE1C variant with V-gene and J-gene trimming of TCR beta chains, and an independent cohort replicated the association. Most TCR sequences were observed very rarely across donors, whereas some public TCRs were present in many individuals. The authors suggested that the approach could potentially be generalized to other disease states and immunological phenotypes. According to a later analysis, most CMV-associated TCR beta chains appeared to be HLA-restricted, and the HLA associations seemed to be driven largely by CMV exposure. Sequencing depth was assumed to be roughly uniform across donors in the presence/absence analyses, though that assumption may not hold. This cohort had only TCR beta chains sequenced, and the lack of alpha or paired-chain data limited which features could be detected. According to a later genetic analysis, donors in an Asian-associated ancestry cluster had fewer N-insertions in productive TCRs than the approximately 670-donor mean. In a later analysis, HLA-associated TCR beta chains were found to be more clonally expanded and to have lower generation probabilities than equally common non-associated chains.

Turning to this clone: No antigen is known for it. No clone much larger than this one lies a single base away; base qualities are absent.

The germline V end is reduced by 2 bases and the J end by 5 bases; junction bases left unmatched: 6. Measured from the cysteine to the phenylalanine, the CDR3 is 14 residues long. Only the CDR3 region is kept as DNA, spanning 42 bases read in frame from base 1. Via the germline V gene, CDR1 is SGHRS and CDR2 YFSETQ. Library method: the immunoSEQ multiplex PCR assay. For the multiplex PCR, a mixture combining 60 forward primers for TCR Vbeta segments and 13 reverse primers for TCR Jbeta segments was used. Amplification of the CDR3 region of rearranged TCR beta genes was performed with a multiplex PCR assay on genomic DNA. Amplified TCR beta libraries were sequenced as 87-base-pair reads on the Illumina HiSeq System. The paper's processing steps were these. Across the roughly 700 repertoires, a later analysis counted 60 million to 90 million unique TCR beta chains, around 11 million of which were shared by at least two donors. To remove PCR and sequencing errors, raw reads were error-corrected and collapsed into unique sequences using a nearest-neighbor algorithm that merged closely related sequences. Alignment of CDR3 sequences to IMGT reference sequences was used to assign V, D and J gene segments. For a sequence to be retained, at least a six-nucleotide match to both a V gene segment and a J gene segment was required. A rearrangement counted as productive if the CDR3 had no stop codons and remained in frame with V and J, and every other rearrangement counted as non-productive. Following IMGT convention, CDR3 was defined as the stretch from the second conserved V-encoded cysteine up to the conserved J-encoded phenylalanine. Sequences without an unambiguous match to a single V gene segment were excluded from the earlier analysis of several hundred of the donors. An earlier analysis of about 600 of the donors called V segments functional above 56.7% productive rearrangements and segregating when the between-donor standard deviation exceeded 5%. A statistical classification framework was built to diagnose cytomegalovirus status from the catalog of TCR beta chain sequences. A later analysis assigned V and J genes by comparing TCR nucleotide sequences with IMGT/GENE-DB human TR gene sequences. In a later analysis, CDR3 sequences and most-parsimonious VDJ recombination scenarios were assigned using the TCRdist pipeline. In a later analysis, every TCR beta chain was defined by the combination of its CDR3 amino acid sequence and its V-gene family, and reads without a unique V-gene family were dropped. In a later analysis, fewer than 650 highly shared, low-generation-probability nucleotide sequences were removed to address suspected cross-contamination and a sequencing artifact. In a later analysis, a clonal expansion index for each public chain was calculated from normalized within-repertoire ranks of inferred template counts. Generation probabilities in a later analysis came from a VDJ recombination model fitted to out-of-frame rearrangements, and those results were checked against IGoR. Hypergeometric tests were used in a later analysis to score TCR-TCR, TCR-HLA and TCR-CMV co-occurrence, with a repertoire-size bias correction applied to the TCR pairs. To estimate false discovery rates, a later analysis permuted the HLA or CMV assignments 20 times. In a later analysis, co-occurring TCRs were grouped with DBSCAN, and TCRdist sequence similarity was added when clustering was performed within HLA-allele-positive subsets. Repertoires with fewer than 30,000 or more than 120,000 public chains were left out of co-occurrence clustering, as were roughly five repertoires with anomalous nucleotide sharing. Drawn from immuneACCESS, this table holds only the in-frame rearrangements with V and J called that TCRdb kept. Clones are partly lost; checked studies trace under half to an unresolved V gene and leave the rest unexplained. Clone size and V and J calls were adopted from that table, with D and trimming inferred from the DNA. The sample table records about 110,000 clones; approximately 82% of these occur just once. 2% to 3% of the sample goes to the ten largest clones.

The cohort was made up of approximately 700 healthy bone marrow donors. At the time of sampling, every cohort member was nominally healthy, though immune exposures that went unrecorded were likely present. The donor was CMV seronegative and belonged to the group of around 350 seronegative cohort members. A peripheral blood sample was provided by each donor, and peripheral blood mononuclear cells were used for TCR beta sequencing. Genomic DNA was extracted from the blood cell samples with the Qiagen DNeasy Blood Extraction Kit. Material: PBMCs. The rearrangement joined TRBV5-1 to TRBJ1-2; 7 central nucleotides agree with TRBD1. This receptor was obtained from a man aged 40-50 years in good health and CMV-seronegative. The CDR3 here reads CASSLDRVEYGYTF. In nucleotides, the sequence is TGCGCCAGCAGCTTAGACAGGGTTGAGTATGGCTACACCTTC.